Below are 4 T cell receptor beta chains sequenced from a single sample in a study of naive CD8 T cells in extremely preterm neonates. Sequencing used immunoSEQ multiplex PCR; TCRdb keeps in-frame clones, though not all of them. The sample records about 4,900 clones, roughly 97% being singletons. Elective cesarean births at roughly 35-43 weeks, without labor or membrane rupture, supplied the cord blood. Sequencing input: naive CD8+ T cells from cord blood. These receptors were obtained from a newborn in good health.

The chain employs TRBV13 and TRBJ2-7; TRBD2 aligns across 10 bases. The CDR3 sequence is 15 residues long. Per the germline V gene, CDR1 is PRHDT and CDR2 is FYEKMQ (reference sequence). V shed 0 bases, J shed 4 bases, and the junction held 3 bases outside the gene matches. CDR3 loop: CASSLGASGGYEQYF. The DNA of the CDR3 is TGTGCCAGCAGCTTAGGGGCTAGCGGGGGTTACGAGCAGTACTTC.

This chain joins TRBV2 and TRBJ1-5; the D gene is possibly TRBD1 (5 bases). The ends were cut back, 4 bases at V and 2 bases at J, with 12 bases in the middle. The CDR3 sequence is 15 residues long. CDR1 is SNHLY, CDR2 FYNNEI, per germline. In nucleotides, the CDR3 is TGTGCCAGCAGTGTGTGGGGGGAAGGCAATCAGCCCCAGCATTTT. Residues: CASSVWGEGNQPQHF.

The chain joins TRBV6-5 to TRBJ1-5, with D possibly matching TRBD1 (5 bases). V was clipped by 2 bases and J by 4 bases, with 12 bases between them. Germline V gene sequence: CDR1 MNHEY, CDR2 SVGAGI. This CDR3 is 15 amino acids long. The CDR3 loop is CASSYPQTANQPQHF. The CDR3, as DNA: TGTGCCAGCAGTTACCCCCAGACAGCAAATCAGCCCCAGCATTTT.

CDR3 amino acids: CASSLGQIYEQYF. The DNA of the CDR3 is TGCGCCAGCAGCTTGGGACAGATCTACGAGCAGTACTTC. This chain connects TRBV5-1 to TRBJ2-7; D is possibly TRBD1 (5 bases). The length of the CDR3 is 13 residues. V lost 0 bases, J lost 3 bases, and 7 bases lay in between. The germline gives CDR1 SGHRS, CDR2 YFSETQ.